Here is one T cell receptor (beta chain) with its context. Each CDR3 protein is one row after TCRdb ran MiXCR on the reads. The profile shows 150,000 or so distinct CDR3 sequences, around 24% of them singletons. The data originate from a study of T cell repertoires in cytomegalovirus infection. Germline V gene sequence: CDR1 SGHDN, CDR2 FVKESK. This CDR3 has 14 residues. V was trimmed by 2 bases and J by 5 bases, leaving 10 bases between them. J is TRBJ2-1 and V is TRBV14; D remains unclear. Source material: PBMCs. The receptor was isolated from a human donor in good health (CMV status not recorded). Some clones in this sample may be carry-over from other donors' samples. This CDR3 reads CASSQPRWDNEQFF. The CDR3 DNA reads TGTGCCAGCAGCCAACCAAGATGGGACAATGAGCAGTTCTTC.